A selection of T cell receptor beta chains follows, all from one sample in a study of cytomegalovirus exposure and HLA in healthy donors. Here immunoSEQ multiplex PCR was the method, and the copy in TCRdb shows in-frame clones only, minus some. The sample includes about 200,000 clones, around 78% of them seen just once. The sample was PBMCs. The receptors come from a woman younger than 45 in good health and CMV-seropositive. Both conserved end residues are part of each CDR3. A D gene is named only where the DNA matches it firmly. The size of a clone is reported for some rows only, either as once, few or many, or as a class for expanded clones.

J	size	V	D	CDR3	DNA
TRBJ1-1	.	TRBV11-3	.	CASSLERGRAFF	TGTGCCAGCAGCTTAGAGCGAGGGCGAGCTTTCTTT
TRBJ2-1	few	TRBV27	.	CASSLSSRVTYNEQFF	TGTGCCAGCAGTTTATCCAGCAGGGTAACCTACAATGAGCAGTTCTTC
TRBJ1-4	.	TRBV5-1	.	CASSFAGATNEKLFF	TGCGCCAGCAGCTTCGCGGGGGCAACTAATGAAAAACTGTTTTTT
TRBJ2-3	.	TRBV5-4	.	CASSLTSRTDTQYF	TGTGCCAGCAGCTTGACTAGCCGCACAGATACGCAGTATTTT
TRBJ2-1	.	TRBV25-1	.	CASSRQGRGTSYNEQFF	TGTGCCAGCAGTAGACAGGGCAGAGGGACTTCTTACAATGAGCAGTTCTTC
TRBJ2-7	.	TRBV7-8	TRBD2	CASSLHRTSGRAAAYEQYF	TGTGCCAGCAGCTTACACAGGACTAGCGGGAGGGCCGCGGCCTACGAGCAGTACTTC
TRBJ2-3	.	TRBV10-3	.	CATSEGSTDTQYF	TGTGCCACCTCGGAGGGTAGCACAGATACGCAGTATTTT
TRBJ2-7	.	TRBV11-2	.	CASSYDLSEQYF	TGTGCCAGCAGTTACGACTTGTCCGAGCAGTACTTC
TRBJ2-2	few	TRBV11-2	TRBD2	CASSLGASGGTGELFF	TGTGCCAGCAGCTTAGGGGCTAGCGGGGGGACCGGGGAGCTGTTTTTT
TRBJ1-4	once	TRBV30	TRBD1	CAGRTGRLATNEKLFF	TGTGCCGGTCGGACAGGTAGACTCGCAACTAATGAAAAACTGTTTTTT
TRBJ2-5	few	TRBV7-6	.	CATSPVREQETQYF	TGTGCCACCTCACCGGTGAGGGAACAAGAGACCCAGTACTTC
TRBJ2-1	few	TRBV15	.	CATSRGGRSYNEQFF	TGTGCCACCAGCAGAGGGGGGCGATCCTACAATGAGCAGTTCTTC
TRBJ1-2	.	TRBV27	TRBD1	CASSLSGQGTNYGYTF	TGTGCCAGCAGTTTATCGGGACAGGGCACCAACTATGGCTACACCTTC
TRBJ2-7	.	TRBV28	.	CASSSHTVTPQEYF	TGTGCCAGCAGTTCCCATACGGTCACCCCCCAGGAGTACTTC
TRBJ1-5	.	TRBV28	.	CASRPTPGQPQHF	TGTGCCAGCAGACCTACCCCCGGTCAGCCCCAGCATTTT
TRBJ1-1	.	TRBV9	TRBD1	CASSVSPDRLDTEAFF	TGTGCCAGCAGCGTGTCTCCGGACAGGCTTGACACTGAAGCTTTCTTT
TRBJ2-3	.	TRBV7-9	TRBD2	CSSSSFTSGITDTQYF	TGTTCCAGCAGCTCCTTTACTAGCGGGATAACAGATACGCAGTATTTT
TRBJ1-1	.	TRBV7-3	.	CASALQGYTEAFF	TGTGCCAGCGCTCTTCAGGGGTACACTGAAGCTTTCTTT
TRBJ2-1	.	TRBV7-8	TRBD2	CASSLGPLAGGLNEQFF	TGTGCCAGCAGCTTAGGTCCCCTAGCGGGAGGGCTCAATGAGCAGTTCTTC
TRBJ2-1	once	TRBV2	TRBD1	CASSLQGALEQFF	TGTGCCAGCAGTCTACAGGGGGCGCTTGAGCAGTTCTTC
TRBJ2-3	.	TRBV11-2	.	CASSFRVDTDTQYF	TGTGCCAGCAGCTTCAGGGTAGATACAGATACGCAGTATTTT
TRBJ2-7	.	TRBV7-8	TRBD1	CASSLRDRGDEQYF	TGTGCCAGCTCTCTCCGGGACAGGGGCGACGAGCAGTACTTC
TRBJ2-6	.	TRBV6-4	TRBD1	CASRVDRATGANVLTF	TGTGCCAGCAGGGTGGACAGGGCGACTGGGGCCAACGTCCTGACTTTC
TRBJ1-2	.	TRBV28	.	CASSLPGRRGYTF	TGTGCCAGCAGTTTACCGGGGAGGAGGGGCTACACCTTC
TRBJ2-1	.	TRBV19	TRBD2	CASSLAGVHHNEQFF	TGTGCCAGTAGTCTAGCGGGAGTGCACCACAATGAGCAGTTCTTC
TRBJ2-6	.	TRBV6-1	.	CASSAASGSGANVLTF	TGTGCCAGCAGTGCCGCTTCCGGCTCTGGGGCCAACGTCCTGACTTTC
TRBJ1-2	.	TRBV27	TRBD1	CASSSGTGSYGYTF	TGTGCCAGCAGTTCTGGGACAGGGAGCTATGGCTACACCTTC
TRBJ1-4	.	TRBV2	TRBD1	CASSAQGADNEKLFF	TGTGCCAGCAGTGCCCAGGGGGCTGATAATGAAAAACTGTTTTTT
TRBJ2-1	.	TRBV29-1	.	CSSKRGWSYNEQFF	TGCAGCTCCAAGAGGGGGTGGTCCTACAATGAGCAGTTCTTC
TRBJ1-1	few	TRBV7-2	.	CASSLYGQQNTEAFF	TGTGCCAGCAGCTTATACGGACAGCAGAACACTGAAGCTTTCTTT
TRBJ2-5	few	TRBV11-3	TRBD2	CASSLAIGLAGVGETQYF	TGTGCCAGCAGCTTAGCTATCGGACTAGCGGGAGTAGGGGAGACCCAGTACTTC
TRBJ1-4	.	TRBV7-3	.	CASSLTGGTNEKLFF	TGTGCCAGCAGCTTAACAGGCGGTACTAATGAAAAACTGTTTTTT
TRBJ1-4	once	TRBV5-6	TRBD1	CASSAIDRGSEKLFF	TGTGCCAGCAGCGCCATAGACAGGGGAAGCGAAAAACTGTTTTTT
TRBJ1-2	.	TRBV2	.	CASTPEYGYTF	TGTGCCAGCACCCCGGAGTATGGCTACACCTTC
TRBJ1-5	once	TRBV19	.	CASSLRQASNQPQHF	TGTGCCAGTAGTCTTCGACAGGCAAGCAATCAGCCCCAGCATTTT
TRBJ1-1	once	TRBV5-4	TRBD1	CASSRTGPNTEAFF	TGTGCCAGCAGCCGGACAGGGCCGAACACTGAAGCTTTCTTT
TRBJ1-5	few	TRBV7-8	.	CASSLSPSSTLNQPQHF	TGTGCCAGCAGCTTATCCCCATCAAGCACCCTCAATCAGCCCCAGCATTTT
TRBJ2-1	.	TRBV7-8	.	CASSSDRHNEQFF	TGTGCCAGCAGCTCGGACAGACACAATGAGCAGTTCTTC
TRBJ1-1	.	TRBV15	.	CATSRERATEAFF	TGTGCCACCAGCAGAGAGAGGGCTACTGAAGCTTTCTTT
TRBJ2-3	.	TRBV15	TRBD2	CATSRDLLAGRTDTQYF	TGTGCCACCAGCAGAGATTTGCTAGCGGGACGCACAGATACGCAGTATTTT
TRBJ2-7	once	TRBV7-8	.	CASSPRMGARNEQYF	TGTGCCAGCAGCCCACGGATGGGGGCGAGGAACGAGCAGTACTTC
TRBJ1-5	.	TRBV7-9	TRBD1	CASSPTGGNQPQHF	TGTGCCAGCAGTCCCACAGGGGGTAATCAGCCCCAGCATTTT
TRBJ1-4	.	TRBV30	TRBD1	CAWSSVTGGGEKLFF	TGTGCCTGGAGCTCAGTGACAGGGGGCGGTGAAAAACTGTTTTTT
TRBJ2-7	few	TRBV2	TRBD1	CASSYSDRGEQYF	TGTGCCAGCAGTTACTCGGACAGGGGTGAGCAGTACTTC
TRBJ1-4	.	TRBV7-2	.	CASSTSGAVNEKLFF	TGTGCCAGCAGCACTTCAGGGGCCGTTAATGAAAAACTGTTTTTT
TRBJ1-5	.	TRBV5-1	.	CASSLGGGFGNQPQHF	TGCGCCAGCAGCTTAGGGGGAGGGTTTGGCAATCAGCCCCAGCATTTT
TRBJ2-5	once	TRBV2	TRBD2	CASRRGTSKETQYF	TGTGCCAGCAGGAGGGGGACTAGTAAAGAGACCCAGTACTTC
TRBJ2-1	.	TRBV19	TRBD2	CASTPRLVAGDSYNEQFF	TGTGCCAGTACCCCCCGGTTGGTAGCGGGAGACTCCTACAATGAGCAGTTCTTC
TRBJ2-1	.	TRBV13	TRBD2	CASSEREDIYNEQFF	TGTGCCAGCAGCGAGCGGGAAGACATCTACAATGAGCAGTTCTTC